These 4 T cell receptor beta chains came from one sample sequenced in a study of T cell responses to AZD1222 COVID-19 vaccine. Here immunoSEQ multiplex PCR was the method, and the copy in TCRdb shows in-frame clones only, minus some. The table shows 45,000 to 55,000 clones, with 65% to 80% occurring only once. This specimen consisted of peripheral blood, obtained on day 0 of MenACWY control vaccination. Receptor source: an adult in good health.

This clone occurred a few times. The chain has TRBV10-1 and TRBJ2-1; D is unclear. This CDR3 is 14 amino acids long. CDR1 and CDR2 (germline): WNHNN, SYGVQD (reference sequence). The V end lost 2 bases, the J end lost 10 bases, and 15 bases lay between the germline ends. The chain's CDR3 is CASSEGRPAGEQFF. CDR3 sequence (DNA): TGCGCCAGCAGTGAGGGCAGGCCGGCCGGGGAGCAGTTCTTC.

By share of the sample, this clone is medium-sized. This sequence joins TRBV7-2 and TRBJ1-5; weak D call: TRBD1 (6 bases). Germline V gives CDR1 SGHTA, CDR2 FQGNSA. The CDR3 is 16 amino acids. Trimming stripped 4 bases from V and 0 bases from J, with 13 bases between. CDR3 residues: CASSSDRWNSNQPQHF. The CDR3 coding sequence is TGTGCCAGCAGCTCCGACAGGTGGAATAGCAATCAGCCCCAGCATTTT.

The rearrangement links TRBV4-2 to TRBJ1-1; D gene unclear. V lost 7 bases to trimming and J lost 1 base, with 10 bases between them. The CDR3 covers 13 residues. In germline, CDR1 is LGHNA, CDR2 YNFKEQ. DNA of the CDR3: TGTGCCAGCACCAAAAGTACGAACACTGAAGCTTTCTTT. Translating it yields CASTKSTNTEAFF.

The gene calls are TRBV3-1 (or the pseudogene TRBV3-2) and TRBJ1-6; D is unresolved. CDR3 length: 14 amino acids. Germline loops: CDR1 LGHDT, CDR2 YNNKEL (reference sequence). V lost 0 bases and J 7 bases, leaving 7 bases between the germline ends. CDR3 in DNA: TGTGCCAGCAGCCAAGAAGGGTTCAATTCACCCCTCCACTTT. Its translation: CASSQEGFNSPLHF.